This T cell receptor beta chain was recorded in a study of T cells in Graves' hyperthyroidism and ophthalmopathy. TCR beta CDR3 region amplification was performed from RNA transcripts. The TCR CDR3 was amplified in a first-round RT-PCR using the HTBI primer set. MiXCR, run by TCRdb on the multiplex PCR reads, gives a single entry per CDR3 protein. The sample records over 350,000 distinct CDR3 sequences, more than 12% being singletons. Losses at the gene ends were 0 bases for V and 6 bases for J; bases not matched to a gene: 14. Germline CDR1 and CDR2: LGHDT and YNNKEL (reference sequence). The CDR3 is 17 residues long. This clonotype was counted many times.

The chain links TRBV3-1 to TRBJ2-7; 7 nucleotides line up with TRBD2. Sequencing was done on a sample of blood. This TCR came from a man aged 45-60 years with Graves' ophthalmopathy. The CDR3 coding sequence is TGTGCCAGCAGCCAAGATTTTGGTCTAGCGGATAGATCCGAGCAGTACTTC. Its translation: CASSQDFGLADRSEQYF.